This T cell receptor (beta chain) was captured in a study of blood T cell repertoires in COVID-19 (dated by TCRdb to 2018 to 2021). General notes on the study: Samples covering the acute and convalescent phases of COVID-19 were provided by collaborators in the United States, Italy and Spain. The material from the prospective study consisted of cDNA or gDNA derived from T cells, B-cell-depleted T cells, or PBMCs. Subjects who had been exposed to COVID-19, were actively infected with it, or had recovered from it provided the deeply sampled blood TCRbeta repertoires that made up the dataset. The repertoires were released in a freely available public database intended as a resource for research on the immune response to SARS-CoV-2. The samples were drawn from the first 160 participants of the ongoing ImmuneRACE study and from some 1,300 subjects provided by 6 global collaborators. Nearly every sample came with metadata listing a de-identified subject ID, COVID-19 status, age in years and sex. Where available, HLA class I and class II types were obtained from metadata supplied by the sample provider rather than from assay-based typing.

The collaborating institutions used their own protocols to collect whole blood in K2EDTA tubes. For TCRbeta analysis, collaborator samples were shipped as frozen whole blood, as isolated PBMCs, or as DNA extracted from either sample type. Based on the germline V gene, the CDR1 and CDR2 sequences are SNHLY and FYNNEI. Unmatched junction bases come to 15, with V trimmed by 2 bases and J by 7 bases. The CDR3 contains 17 residues, cysteine and phenylalanine counted. Only the CDR3 part of the read is kept: 51 bases, read in frame from the first base. The research as a whole found: Clinical and demographic metadata were provided uncurated, with the amount varying by source and participant.

The immunoSEQ Assay, a bias-controlled multiplex PCR, was used to amplify TCRbeta CDR3 regions from genomic DNA. On the authors' methods: The number of nucleated cells in each sample was estimated from the amplification of reference gene primers within the assay. Sequence reads were collapsed and filtered to measure the absolute abundance of every unique TCRbeta CDR3 rearrangement. Productive Simpson clonality was computed per sample as the square root of Simpson's diversity index over productive rearrangements. TCRdb limited this immuneACCESS table to in-frame rearrangements with V and J called. A share of clones is missing; checked studies link under half to unresolved V genes, and the rest is unexplained. D and trimming were read from the DNA, whereas the V and J calls and clone size are those reported in that table. Here the sample has under 300,000 clones; approximately 85% occur a single time. In total, the top ten clones hold roughly 11% of the sample.

A note on this clone: There is no known antigen for this receptor. No clone much larger than this one lies a single base away; base qualities are absent.

The specimen was peripheral blood. This sequence was found in an older woman with acute or convalescent COVID-19. The rearrangement joined TRBV2 to TRBJ2-7, and TRBD1 matches 9 of the central bases. CDR3 sequence: CASSESVGDRAPREQYF. The sequence in DNA is TGTGCCAGCAGTGAATCCGTAGGGGACAGGGCCCCTCGGGAGCAGTACTTC.